The following is a T cell receptor beta chain sequence with its context. Profiled with immunoSEQ multiplex PCR; TCRdb holds only in-frame clones, not every one. Of more than 4,000 clones listed, 34% are singletons. The data belong to a study of sequential checkpoint blockade in melanoma. Study context: TCRβ was sequenced from DNA of about a hundred pretreatment tumors.

The sample's treatment: randomized to nivolumab then ipilimumab (arm A) or the reverse (arm B). No patient had prior DNA-damaging chemotherapy. V was pared by 2 bases and J by 4 bases, with 8 bases between. Germline CDR1 GTSNPN, CDR2 SVGIG (reference sequence). The CDR3 runs 12 residues. The V call is TRBV30, the J call TRBJ1-1; D ambiguous. The source was tumor tissue (inferred from file names), collected from a patient given nivolumab and ipilimumab in sequence. This clonotype was obtained from a human donor with melanoma. The CDR3 reads CAWSILGTEAFF. DNA for the CDR3: TGTGCCTGGAGTATTTTGGGCACTGAAGCTTTCTTT. The whole variable domain, filled in from reference TRBV30 and TRBJ1-1, reads SQTIHQWPATLVQPVGSPLSLECTVEGTSNPNLYWYRQAAGRGLQLLFYSVGIGQISSEVPQNLSASRPQDRQFILSSKKLLLSDSGFYLCAWSILGTEAFFGQGTRLTVV.